Following are 7 T cell receptor beta chains from one sample sequenced in a study of identical twins. One entry per CDR3 protein results from TCRdb running MiXCR on the 5' RACE reads. Seen here are around 250,000 distinct CDR3 sequences, around 7% observed once, and the top ten hold 3.5% to 4%. These data also formed part of another study, on yellow fever vaccine responses in identical twins.

Sequenced sample: memory (CD45RO+) T cells sorted from blood. The receptors derive from a woman between 18 and 29 years old in good health.

This clonotype was recorded many times. V and J are TRBV6-1 and TRBJ2-5, with 7 bases aligning to TRBD1. V was pared by 2 bases and J by 7 bases, with 7 bases of the junction left unmatched. Germline values: CDR1 MNHNS, CDR2 SASEGT. This CDR3 contains 14 residues. The CDR3 nucleotides are TGTGCCAGCAGTGAAACCGGACAGGTGGGGACCCAGTACTTC. The encoded protein is CASSETGQVGTQYF.

The table lists this clonotype with a few counts. V gene TRBV12-3 or TRBV12-4 combines with J gene TRBJ2-7, with 10 bases identical to TRBD2. This CDR3 comprises 15 residues. V lost 6 bases, J lost 4 bases, and 9 bases stayed unmatched. CDR3 in DNA: TGTGCCAGCAGCTCGGGACTAGCGCCCGAGTACGAGCAGTACTTC. Its translation is CASSSGLAPEYEQYF.

V is TRBV7-8 and J is TRBJ2-5; 12 bases agree with TRBD2. V was pared by 4 bases and J by 5 bases, with 11 bases of the junction left unmatched. The CDR3 length is 17 residues. Germline V gene lookup returns CDR1 SGHVS and CDR2 FQNEAQ. The chain's CDR3 is CASSSRPSGRARETQYF. The CDR3 bases are TGTGCCAGCAGCTCCCGTCCTAGCGGGAGGGCCCGTGAGACCCAGTACTTC.

The chain recombines TRBV27 with TRBJ1-1; a weak D match, TRBD1 (6 bases). Germline-derived CDR1 and CDR2 are MNHEY and SMNVEV (reference sequence). V gave up 7 bases and J gave up 2 bases, with 17 bases separating them. The CDR3 has 15 residues. CDR3: CASTKARGLNTEAFF. CDR3 bases: TGTGCCAGCACCAAAGCCCGGGGGCTCAACACTGAAGCTTTCTTT.

This clonotype was recorded at least ten times. This rearrangement joins TRBV9 to TRBJ2-1; 10 bases agree with TRBD2. The CDR3 sequence is 16 residues long. CDR1 and CDR2 from the germline V gene are SGDLS and YYNGEE. J was trimmed by 2 bases and V by 4 bases; bases with no gene match: 6. The CDR3 nucleotides are TGTGCCAGCAGCCGGACTAGCGGCAGAGCCTACAATGAGCAGTTCTTC. Its protein is CASSRTSGRAYNEQFF.

This clonotype was seen ten or more times. This chain connects TRBV5-1 to TRBJ1-6; the match to TRBD1 covers 7 bases. Germline V gene data show CDR1 as SGHRS and CDR2 as YFSETQ. The CDR3 extends over 16 amino acids. With 4 bases clipped from V and 9 bases from J, the junction kept 13 bases outside the gene matches. The DNA for the CDR3 is TGCGCCAGCAGCCCGGGACAGATCTCGAGTGGTTCACCCCTCCACTTT. It translates to CASSPGQISSGSPLHF.

In its sample, this clonotype was seen many times. This rearrangement joins TRBV5-1 to TRBJ2-2, with D tentatively TRBD1 or TRBD2 (5 bases each). Trimming cost V 4 bases and J 0 bases, with 10 bases left between them. This CDR3 contains 15 residues. Germline V gene lookup returns CDR1 SGHRS and CDR2 YFSETQ. As DNA, the CDR3 is TGCGCCAGCAGCCCCGGGACCGCGAACACCGGGGAGCTGTTTTTT. This encodes CASSPGTANTGELFF.